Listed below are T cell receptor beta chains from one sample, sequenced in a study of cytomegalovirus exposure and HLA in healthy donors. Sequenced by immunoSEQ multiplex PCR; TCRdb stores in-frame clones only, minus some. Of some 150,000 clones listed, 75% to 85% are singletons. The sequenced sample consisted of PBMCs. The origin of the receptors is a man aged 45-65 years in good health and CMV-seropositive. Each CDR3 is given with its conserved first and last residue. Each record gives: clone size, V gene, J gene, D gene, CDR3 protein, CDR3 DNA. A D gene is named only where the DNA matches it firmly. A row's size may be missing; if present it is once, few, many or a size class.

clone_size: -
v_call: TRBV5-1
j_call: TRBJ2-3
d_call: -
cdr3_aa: CASSLARTSTDTQYF
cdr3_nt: TGCGCCAGCAGCTTGGCCCGGACTAGCACAGATACGCAGTATTTT

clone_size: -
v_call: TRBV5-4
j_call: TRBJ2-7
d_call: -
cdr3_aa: CASSRGPGLSTYEQYF
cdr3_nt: TGTGCCAGCAGCCGAGGCCCGGGACTTTCGACCTACGAGCAGTACTTC

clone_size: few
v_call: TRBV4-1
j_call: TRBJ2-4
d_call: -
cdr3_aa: CASSQAGAVAKNIQYF
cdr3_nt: TGCGCCAGCAGCCAAGCTGGGGCGGTAGCCAAAAACATTCAGTACTTC

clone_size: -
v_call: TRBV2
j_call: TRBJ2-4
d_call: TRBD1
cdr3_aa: CASRATTGTGVAKNIQYF
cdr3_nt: TGTGCCAGCAGAGCAACCACCGGGACAGGGGTAGCCAAAAACATTCAGTACTTC

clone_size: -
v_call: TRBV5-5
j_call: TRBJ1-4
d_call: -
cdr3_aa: CASSLERATNEKLFF
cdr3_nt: TGTGCCAGCAGCTTGGAGCGTGCAACTAATGAAAAACTGTTTTTT

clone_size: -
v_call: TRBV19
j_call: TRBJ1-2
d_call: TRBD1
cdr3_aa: CASTKTGQGVWGYTF
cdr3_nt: TGTGCCAGTACCAAGACCGGACAGGGGGTATGGGGCTACACCTTC

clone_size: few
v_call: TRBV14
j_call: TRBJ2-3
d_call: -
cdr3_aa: CASSQDLISTDTQYF
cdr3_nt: TGTGCCAGCAGCCAAGATCTAATTAGCACAGATACGCAGTATTTT

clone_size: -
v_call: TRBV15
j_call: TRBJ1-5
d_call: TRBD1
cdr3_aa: CATSRAGQNNQPQHF
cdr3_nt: TGTGCCACCAGCAGAGCGGGACAGAATAATCAGCCCCAGCATTTT

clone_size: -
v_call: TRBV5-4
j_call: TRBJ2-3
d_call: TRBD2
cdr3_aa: CASSLPLAGGDTQYF
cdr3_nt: TGTGCCAGCAGCTTGCCACTAGCGGGAGGAGATACGCAGTATTTT

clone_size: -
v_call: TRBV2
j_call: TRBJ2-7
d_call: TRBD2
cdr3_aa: CARRLAGAYEQYF
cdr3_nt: TGTGCCAGGCGACTAGCGGGAGCTTATGAGCAGTACTTC

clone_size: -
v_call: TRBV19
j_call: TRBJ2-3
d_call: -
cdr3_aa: CASSSGNSDTQYF
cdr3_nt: TGTGCCAGTAGTAGCGGGAATTCAGATACGCAGTATTTT

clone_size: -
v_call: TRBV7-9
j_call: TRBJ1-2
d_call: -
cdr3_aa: CASSLVAGMGNGYTF
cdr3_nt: TGTGCCAGCAGCTTAGTAGCAGGGATGGGTAATGGCTACACCTTC

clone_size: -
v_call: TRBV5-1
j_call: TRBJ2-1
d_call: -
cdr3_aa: CASHYDGYNEQFF
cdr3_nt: TGCGCCAGCCACTATGACGGGTACAATGAGCAGTTCTTC

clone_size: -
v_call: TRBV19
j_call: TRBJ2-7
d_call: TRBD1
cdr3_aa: CASSLQGDEGYEQYF
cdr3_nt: TGTGCCAGTAGCCTACAGGGGGATGAGGGTTACGAGCAGTACTTC

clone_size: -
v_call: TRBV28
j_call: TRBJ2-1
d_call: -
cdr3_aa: CASSSTAGLSDEQFF
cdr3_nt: TGTGCCAGCAGTTCCACTGCGGGATTGAGCGATGAGCAGTTCTTC

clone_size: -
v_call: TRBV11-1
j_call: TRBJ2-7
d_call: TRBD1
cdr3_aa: CASSWTGNEQYF
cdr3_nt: TGTGCCAGCAGCTGGACAGGGAACGAGCAGTACTTC

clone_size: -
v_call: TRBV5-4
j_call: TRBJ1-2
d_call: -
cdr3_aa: CASSADRLRGYTF
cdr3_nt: TGTGCCAGCAGCGCGGACAGACTACGGGGCTACACCTTC

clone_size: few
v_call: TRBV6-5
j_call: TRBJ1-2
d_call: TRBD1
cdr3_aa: CASSSRGQGIYGYTF
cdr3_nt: TGTGCCAGCAGTTCCCGGGGACAGGGGATTTACGGCTACACCTTC

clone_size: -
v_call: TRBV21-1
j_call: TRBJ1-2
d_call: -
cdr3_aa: CASSTSQGNRNYGYTF
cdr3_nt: TGTGCCAGCAGCACATCACAGGGCAATAGGAACTATGGCTACACCTTC

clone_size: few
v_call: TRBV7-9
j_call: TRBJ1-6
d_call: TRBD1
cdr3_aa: CASSTTGGGSPLHF
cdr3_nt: TGTGCCAGCAGCACGACAGGGGGCGGTTCACCCCTCCACTTT

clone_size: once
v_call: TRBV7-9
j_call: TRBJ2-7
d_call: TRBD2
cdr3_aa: CASSLPGLADERYF
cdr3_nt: TGTGCCAGCAGCTTACCGGGACTAGCGGACGAGCGGTACTTC

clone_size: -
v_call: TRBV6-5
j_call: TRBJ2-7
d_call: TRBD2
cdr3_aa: CASSSGTDHSYERYF
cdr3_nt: TGTGCCAGCAGTAGCGGGACGGACCACTCCTACGAGCGGTACTTC

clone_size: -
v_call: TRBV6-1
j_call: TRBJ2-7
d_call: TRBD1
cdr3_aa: CASSEGQTYEQYF
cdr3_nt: TGTGCCAGCAGTGAGGGACAGACCTACGAGCAGTACTTC

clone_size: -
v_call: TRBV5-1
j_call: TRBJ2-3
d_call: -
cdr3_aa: CASSWDKSTDTQYF
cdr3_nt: TGCGCCAGCAGCTGGGACAAGAGCACAGATACGCAGTATTTT

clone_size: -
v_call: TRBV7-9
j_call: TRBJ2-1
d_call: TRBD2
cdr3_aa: CASSSPSGRAPNEQFF
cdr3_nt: TGTGCCAGCAGCTCGCCAAGCGGGAGGGCCCCCAATGAGCAGTTCTTC

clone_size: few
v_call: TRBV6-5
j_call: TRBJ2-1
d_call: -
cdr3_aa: CASSYSRLNNEQFF
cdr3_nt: TGTGCCAGCAGTTACTCGAGGCTTAACAATGAGCAGTTCTTC

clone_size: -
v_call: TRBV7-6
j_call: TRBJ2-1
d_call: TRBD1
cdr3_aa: CASSPVGGQGARNEQFF
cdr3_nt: TGTGCCAGCAGCCCCGTCGGCGGCCAGGGGGCGCGCAATGAGCAGTTCTTC

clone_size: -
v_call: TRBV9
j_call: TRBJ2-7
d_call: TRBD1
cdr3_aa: CASSSQKQGHSEQYF
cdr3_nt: TGTGCCAGCAGCTCACAGAAACAGGGGCATAGCGAGCAGTACTTC

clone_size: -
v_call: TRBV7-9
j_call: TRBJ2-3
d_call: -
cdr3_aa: CASRPGVADTQYF
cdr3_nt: TGTGCCAGCAGGCCAGGGGTGGCAGATACGCAGTATTTT

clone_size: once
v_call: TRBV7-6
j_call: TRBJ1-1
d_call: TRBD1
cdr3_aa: CASSLDQGAGDTEAFF
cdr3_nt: TGTGCCAGCAGCTTAGACCAGGGGGCTGGGGACACTGAAGCTTTCTTT

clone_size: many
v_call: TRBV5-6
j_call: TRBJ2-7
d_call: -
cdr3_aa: CASSLLMEGEGEQYF
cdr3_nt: TGTGCCAGCAGCTTGCTCATGGAGGGAGAAGGCGAGCAGTACTTC

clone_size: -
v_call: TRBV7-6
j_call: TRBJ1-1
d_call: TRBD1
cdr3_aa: CASSLVLRGMNTEAFF
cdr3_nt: TGTGCCAGCAGCTTAGTCCTCAGGGGGATGAACACTGAAGCTTTCTTT